This T cell receptor beta chain was sequenced during a study of STAT5B mutations in CD4+ large granular lymphocyte leukemia. Looking at the study overall: Among healthy donors, a particular HLA allele went with more CDR3 'QG' motifs.

This CDR3 spans 16 amino acids. Germline CDR1 MGHRA, CDR2 YSYEKL. J lost 7 bases, V lost 0 bases, and 5 bases had no gene match. Assay used: immunoSEQ multiplex PCR; TCRdb lists only in-frame clones, some missing. The sample lists tens of thousands of clones, 70% seen once, with about 29% in the top ten. The chain links TRBV4-1 to TRBJ2-5; TRBD2 matches at 13 bases. Sequencing was done on a sample of CD4+ T cells from blood buffy coats. This sequence originates from a human donor in good health. In DNA, the CDR3 is TGCGCCAGCAGCCAAGAAACTAGCGGGGGGGCCGGGACCCAGTACTTC. Translation gives CASSQETSGGAGTQYF.